This is a list of T cell receptor beta chains from one sample in a study of T cell repertoires in ileal Crohn's disease. The table came from immunoSEQ multiplex PCR; TCRdb's copy has only in-frame clones and leaves some out. The sample contains 4,000 or so clones, about four fifths of which appear only once. Sequencing used ileal tissue. These receptors were collected from an adult with Crohn's disease. CDR3s include the opening cysteine and the closing phenylalanine or tryptophan. Each record gives: J gene, V gene, CDR3 protein.

j_call: TRBJ2-1
v_call: TRBV12-1
cdr3_aa: CASSPDRGYYNEQFF

j_call: TRBJ2-7
v_call: TRBV7-6
cdr3_aa: CASSSRDSSYEQYF

j_call: TRBJ1-6
v_call: TRBV12-2
cdr3_aa: CASRLTRPPGAGDSPLHF

j_call: TRBJ1-5
v_call: TRBV19
cdr3_aa: CASSIDGNQPQHF

j_call: TRBJ2-7
v_call: TRBV11-2
cdr3_aa: CASSLAGGPYEQYF

j_call: TRBJ1-6
v_call: TRBV9
cdr3_aa: CASSQTGTGLNSPLHF

j_call: TRBJ1-6
v_call: TRBV18
cdr3_aa: CASSPPSDRHSPLPF

j_call: TRBJ2-4
v_call: TRBV29-1
cdr3_aa: CSVEDPLTKNIQYF

j_call: TRBJ1-4
v_call: TRBV14
cdr3_aa: CASSLQGSGEKLFF

j_call: TRBJ2-3
v_call: TRBV10-3
cdr3_aa: CAIRKDRAPDTQYF

j_call: -
v_call: TRBV9
cdr3_aa: CASSVKAGAYEQYF

j_call: TRBJ1-2
v_call: TRBV4-2
cdr3_aa: CASSQDLGQFGYTF

j_call: TRBJ2-7
v_call: TRBV11-3
cdr3_aa: CASSLDVPGEQYF

j_call: TRBJ1-5
v_call: TRBV7-8
cdr3_aa: CASAPYYSNQPQHF

j_call: TRBJ2-3
v_call: TRBV6-1
cdr3_aa: CASIPSGGGTDTQYF

j_call: TRBJ1-1
v_call: TRBV5-1
cdr3_aa: CASSLRPVDTEAFF

j_call: TRBJ1-2
v_call: TRBV4-1
cdr3_aa: CASSQDPQVNYGYTF

j_call: TRBJ1-4
v_call: TRBV7-8
cdr3_aa: CASSFLRGVNEKLFF

j_call: TRBJ1-4
v_call: TRBV30
cdr3_aa: CAWSNIRDGEKLFF

j_call: TRBJ2-1
v_call: TRBV7-2
cdr3_aa: CASSLARFGEQFF

j_call: TRBJ2-5
v_call: TRBV5-1
cdr3_aa: CASSLQETQYF

j_call: TRBJ2-7
v_call: TRBV6-6
cdr3_aa: CATQGWDGDEQYF

j_call: TRBJ2-5
v_call: TRBV19
cdr3_aa: CASRARQGAETQYF

j_call: TRBJ1-4
v_call: TRBV2
cdr3_aa: CASDRGPNEKLFF

j_call: TRBJ1-5
v_call: TRBV7-9
cdr3_aa: CASSLAPGTGDTNQPQHF

j_call: TRBJ1-4
v_call: TRBV27
cdr3_aa: CASSDPQGSNEKLFF

j_call: TRBJ2-1
v_call: TRBV7-9
cdr3_aa: CASSLRTGNNEQFF

j_call: TRBJ2-2
v_call: TRBV5-8
cdr3_aa: CASSRTGAGELFF

j_call: TRBJ1-1
v_call: TRBV18
cdr3_aa: CASSQGTGVTEAFF

j_call: TRBJ2-1
v_call: TRBV9
cdr3_aa: CASSVGQSGNEQFF

j_call: TRBJ1-2
v_call: TRBV29-1
cdr3_aa: CSAVDRGYYGYTF

j_call: TRBJ2-2
v_call: TRBV28
cdr3_aa: CASSGGQWRSGELFF

j_call: TRBJ2-3
v_call: TRBV2
cdr3_aa: CASSDLAGTDTQYF

j_call: TRBJ1-1
v_call: TRBV5-4
cdr3_aa: CASSYGDTEAFF

j_call: TRBJ1-1
v_call: TRBV12-5
cdr3_aa: CASGLQGPLGEAFF

j_call: TRBJ2-7
v_call: TRBV2
cdr3_aa: CASSYSDTLYEQYF

j_call: TRBJ1-6
v_call: TRBV10-1
cdr3_aa: CARKNGGELSPLHF

j_call: TRBJ1-2
v_call: TRBV30
cdr3_aa: CAWSGAGTGGRYGYTF

j_call: TRBJ2-7
v_call: TRBV5-6
cdr3_aa: CASSPGRYSYEQYF

j_call: TRBJ2-7
v_call: TRBV4-1
cdr3_aa: CASSQDEGVGYEQYF